The 16 T cell receptor beta chains presented below share a single source sample, sequenced in a study of T cells in Graves' hyperthyroidism and ophthalmopathy. Regions amplified from RNA transcripts were the TCR beta CDR3 regions. During a first-round RT-PCR of the TCR CDR3, the HTBI primer set was used. TCRdb analysed the multiplex PCR reads with MiXCR anew, one entry per CDR3 protein. The sample shows 300,000 to 350,000 distinct CDR3 sequences, around 13% of them seen only once. The sample was blood. Receptors were obtained from a woman in her 30s with Graves' hyperthyroidism.

The chain links TRBV5-6 to TRBJ2-3; D is unclear. The V end was cut by 7 bases, the J end by 2 bases, with 17 bases between. CDR1 is SGHDT and CDR2 is YYEEEE in the germline V gene. This CDR3 contains 15 residues. The CDR3 loop is CASRRWTTPTDTQYF. CDR3 nucleotides: TGTGCCAGCCGCAGGTGGACCACACCCACAGATACGCAGTATTTT. Drawing the rest from reference TRBV5-6 and TRBJ2-3, the complete variable domain is DAGVTQSPTHLIKTRGQQVTLRCSPKSGHDTVSWYQQALGQGPQFIFQYYEEEERQRGNFPDRFSGHQFPNYSSELNVNALLLGDSALYLCASRRWTTPTDTQYFGPGTRLTVL.

The chain couples TRBV19 to TRBJ2-2; the match to TRBD2 covers 16 bases. Per germline, CDR1 LNHDA and CDR2 SQIVND (reference sequence). The CDR3 consists of 19 residues. Trimming took 9 bases from V and 0 from J; bases not matched to a gene: 10. Here the CDR3 DNA reads TGTGCCAGCACCGGGCGGGGACTAGCGGGAGGGACGAACACCGGGGAGCTGTTTTTT. Translating it yields CASTGRGLAGGTNTGELFF.

At least ten counts were recorded for this clonotype. V gene TRBV28 combines with J gene TRBJ1-1, with no clear D. V lost 8 bases and J 7 bases, leaving 8 bases between the germline ends. CDR3 size: 10 residues. CDR1 is MDHEN and CDR2 is SYDVKM in the germline V gene. This CDR3 reads CASVRGEAFF. CDR3 nucleotide sequence: TGTGCCAGCGTGAGAGGTGAAGCTTTCTTT.

This clonotype was picked up many times. The chain has TRBV12-3 or TRBV12-4 and TRBJ2-1; no clear D. The V end lost 3 bases, the J end lost 4 bases, and 10 bases lay between the germline ends. The CDR3 is made up of 14 amino acids. This CDR3 is CASSLGTTYNEQFF. In DNA form, the CDR3 reads TGTGCCAGCAGTTTGGGCACAACGTACAATGAGCAGTTCTTC.

Concerning this clonotype itself: In this CDR3 the conserved last residue, phenylalanine or tryptophan, is missing, so a read error is likely. The chain employs TRBV11-2 and TRBJ1-1, with no clear D. The V gene lost 1 base and the J gene lost 0 bases, with 3 bases spanning the gap. This CDR3 region has 13 residues. Germline values: CDR1 SGHAT, CDR2 FQNNGV. The chain's CDR3 is CASSLAMNTEAFS. CDR3 coding DNA: TGTGCCAGCAGCTTAGCAATGAACACTGAAGCTTTCTCT.

This clonotype was seen ten or more times. The chain recombines TRBV6-1 with TRBJ1-1, with D uncertain. The CDR3 is made up of 15 amino acids. Germline CDR1 and CDR2: MNHNS and SASEGT. V shed 3 bases and J shed 1 base, with 12 bases lying between them. Here the CDR3 DNA reads TGTGCCAGCAGTGATCTGGGTTCGGGGAACACTGAAGCTTTCTTT. Protein sequence: CASSDLGSGNTEAFF.

The chain has TRBV20-1 and TRBJ2-2, with no clear D. The CDR3 totals 14 residues. Germline-derived CDR1 and CDR2 are DFQATT and SNEGSKA (reference sequence). Trimming removed 2 bases at V and 4 bases at J, with 11 bases between. DNA of the CDR3: TGCAGTGCTAGAATCCCAGCCCTCACCGGGGAGCTGTTTTTT. Amino acid sequence: CSARIPALTGELFF.

At least ten counts were recorded for this clonotype. The V and J genes are TRBV11-2 and TRBJ2-1, with 10 bases fitting TRBD2. Germline assignment: CDR1 SGHAT and CDR2 FQNNGV. The CDR3 has 19 residues. The junction had 18 bases not matched to a gene; V was cut back by 1 base and J by 9 bases. The CDR3 protein is CASSLVGPISSGRRAEQFF. The CDR3 region has the DNA TGTGCCAGCAGCTTAGTTGGGCCCATATCTAGCGGGAGAAGAGCTGAGCAGTTCTTC.

In this sample, this clonotype turned up a few times. The V gene is TRBV27, the J gene TRBJ2-2; 8 nucleotides align to TRBD1. With V trimmed by 5 bases and J by 6 bases, 5 bases remained unmatched. The CDR3 is made up of 14 amino acids. CDR1 is MNHEY, CDR2 SMNVEV, per germline (reference sequence). The CDR3 loop reads CASSGQGQAGELFF. For the CDR3, the DNA is TGTGCCAGCAGTGGACAGGGTCAGGCCGGGGAGCTGTTTTTT.

This clonotype showed up just a few times. V and J are TRBV6-1 and TRBJ2-2, with TRBD1 matching 9 bases. The germline CDR1 and CDR2 sequences are MNHNS and SASEGT. The V gene end was trimmed by 7 bases and the J gene end by 1 base; junction bases not matched to a gene: 7. This CDR3 contains 16 residues. The CDR3 sequence: CASTGQGTKNTGELFF. The CDR3 DNA reads as TGTGCCAGCACCGGACAGGGGACAAAGAACACCGGGGAGCTGTTTTTT.

V and J are TRBV28 and TRBJ2-4, with D possibly matching TRBD2 (5 bases). The CDR3 spans 12 residues. Trimming removed 10 bases at V and 7 bases at J, with 14 bases between. CDR1 MDHEN and CDR2 SYDVKM come from the germline V gene. The CDR3 loop is CATSPGGNIQYF. CDR3 sequence (DNA): TGTGCCACTAGCCCAGGTGGTAACATTCAGTACTTC. Combining the CDR3 with reference TRBV28 and TRBJ2-4 gives the whole variable domain DVKVTQSSRYLVKRTGEKVFLECVQDMDHENMFWYRQDPGLGLRLIYFSYDVKMKEKGDIPEGYSVSREKKERFSLILESASTNQTSMYLCATSPGGNIQYFGAGTRLSVL.

The table lists this clonotype with many counts. The J gene is TRBJ2-5, the V gene TRBV3-1, with D possibly being TRBD1 or TRBD2 (5 bases each). The CDR3 totals 13 residues. From germline, CDR1 is LGHDT and CDR2 YNNKEL (reference sequence). Deletions cut 3 bases from V and 4 bases from J, with 9 bases between. The CDR3 spells CASSQGPRETQYF. CDR3 DNA sequence: TGTGCCAGCAGCCAGGGACCCCGAGAGACCCAGTACTTC.

This clonotype was counted a few times. This chain joins TRBV7-9 and TRBJ1-1; 8 nucleotides agree with TRBD1. Losses at the gene ends were 5 bases for V and 5 bases for J; bases not matched to a gene: 13. The CDR3 extends over 16 amino acids. From germline, CDR1 is SEHNR and CDR2 FQNEAQ (reference sequence). CDR3 sequence reads: CASSPKAGGFETEAFF. CDR3 in DNA: TGTGCCAGCAGCCCCAAGGCAGGGGGCTTTGAAACTGAAGCTTTCTTT.

The CDR3 loop is CASSPITAKWRRSTDTQYF. The CDR3 DNA follows: TGTGCCAGCTCACCAATCACTGCTAAGTGGCGACGCAGCACAGATACGCAGTATTTT. This chain links TRBV18 with TRBJ2-3; D remains unclear. Germline lookup yields CDR1 KGHSH and CDR2 LQKENI. The CDR3 loop spans 19 amino acids. Trimming pared 2 bases from V and 0 bases from J, leaving 21 bases between.

The V gene is TRBV20-1, the J gene TRBJ1-5; unclear D gene. V lost 3 bases to trimming and J lost 2 bases, with 5 bases between them. CDR1 and CDR2 from the germline V gene are DFQATT and SNEGSKA (reference sequence). The length of the CDR3 is 12 residues. In DNA, the CDR3 is TGCAGTGCTAGTGATGGCAATCAGCCCCAGCATTTT. Translated, it gives CSASDGNQPQHF.

The rearrangement uses TRBV7-9 and TRBJ1-1; TRBD1 agrees at 8 bases. The CDR3 extends over 14 amino acids. Trimming took 3 bases from V and 3 from J; bases not matched to a gene: 3. Germline CDR1 SEHNR, CDR2 FQNEAQ (reference sequence). The CDR3 nucleotides are TGTGCCAGCAGCTTGGGACAGGTTCACACTGAAGCTTTCTTT. Translated, it gives CASSLGQVHTEAFF. Variable domain in full (rest from reference TRBV7-9 and TRBJ1-1): DTGVSQNPRHKITKRGQNVTFRCDPISEHNRLYWYRQTLGQGPEFLTYFQNEAQLEKSRLLSDRFSAERPKGSFSTLEIQRTEQGDSAMYLCASSLGQVHTEAFFGQGTRLTVV.